This passage covers 4 T cell receptor beta chains from one sample sequenced in a study of shared clonotypes between healthy human individuals. Data came from immunoSEQ multiplex PCR; TCRdb stores just in-frame clones and leaves some out. The sample lists about 680,000 clones, just over 90% occurring once. Positive CCR7 selection of CD45RO-negative cells yielded the naive CD8 cells, and terminally differentiated effector memory CD45RA+ cells were excluded. The sequenced sample was naive CD8+ T cells sorted from blood. These receptors were obtained from a man between 25 and 39 years old in good health.

This clone was seen just once. The chain combines TRBV15 with TRBJ2-5, with TRBD2 identical over 12 bases. The CDR3 sequence is 19 residues long. V dropped 7 bases and J dropped 7; count of bases not matched to a gene: 22. Germline CDR1 and CDR2: LNHNV and YYDKDF (reference sequence). CDR3 region: CATTPSGLAGPFTRWTQYF. As DNA, the CDR3 is TGTGCCACCACCCCGTCCGGACTAGCGGGACCCTTCACCAGGTGGACCCAGTACTTC.

The V call is TRBV2, the J call TRBJ2-7; 7 bases agree with TRBD2. V lost 7 bases and J lost 3; bases outside the gene matches: 15. This CDR3 is built from 16 residues. CDR1 SNHLY and CDR2 FYNNEI come from the germline V gene. DNA of the CDR3: TGTGCCAGCACAGAGGATGTGGGAGGGATCCTCTACGAGCAGTACTTC. Translating it yields CASTEDVGGILYEQYF.

This CDR3 reads CASSYSGLECLSYNEQFF. DNA for the CDR3: TGTGCCAGCAGTTACTCGGGACTAGAATGTCTTTCCTACAATGAGCAGTTCTTC. The chain uses TRBV6-8 and TRBJ2-1, with 8 bases fitting TRBD2. CDR1 and CDR2 from the germline V gene are MNHGY and SAAAGT. With 0 bases clipped from V and 1 base from J, the junction kept 8 bases outside the gene matches. The CDR3 covers 18 residues.

The chain employs TRBV5-4 and TRBJ2-2; 7 bases fit TRBD1. The V gene end was trimmed by 0 bases and the J gene end by 3 bases; junction bases not matched to a gene: 5. Germline CDR1 reads SGHNT; CDR2 reads YYREEE (reference sequence). The CDR3 sequence is 16 residues long. CDR3 coding DNA: TGTGCCAGCAGCTTGGTGGGGACAGCAGACACCGGGGAGCTGTTTTTT. This gives the protein CASSLVGTADTGELFF.